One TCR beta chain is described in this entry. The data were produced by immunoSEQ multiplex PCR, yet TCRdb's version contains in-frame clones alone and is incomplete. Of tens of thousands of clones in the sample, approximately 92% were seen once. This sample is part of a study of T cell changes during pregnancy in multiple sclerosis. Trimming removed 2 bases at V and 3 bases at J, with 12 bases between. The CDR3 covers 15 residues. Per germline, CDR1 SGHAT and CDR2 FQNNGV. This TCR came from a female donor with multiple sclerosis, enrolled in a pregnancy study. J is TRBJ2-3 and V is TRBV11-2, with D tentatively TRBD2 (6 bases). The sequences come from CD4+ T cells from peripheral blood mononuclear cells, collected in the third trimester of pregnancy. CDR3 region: CASSLSTGTTDTQYF. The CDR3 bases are TGTGCCAGCAGCTTAAGTACCGGGACTACAGATACGCAGTATTTT.